This is a list of T cell receptor beta chains from one sample in a study of blood T cell repertoires in COVID-19. The table came from immunoSEQ multiplex PCR; TCRdb's copy has only in-frame clones and leaves some out. The sample has approximately 120,000 clones, more than 75% seen once. Sequences were obtained from peripheral blood. These receptors came from a human donor in a cohort sampled during active COVID-19. Each CDR3 is given with its conserved first and last residue. D genes are given only for firm matches. Expanded clones are given a class, and other clones once, few, many or no size at all.

V,length,J,size,D,DNA,CDR3
TRBV25-1,12,TRBJ1-2,few,.,TGTGCCAGCAGCAAATTAGGAGGTGGCTACACCTTC,CASSKLGGGYTF
TRBV6-5,15,TRBJ2-3,.,.,TGTGCCAGCAGTTACCTGGCCACCTCCTCGGATACGCAGTATTTT,CASSYLATSSDTQYF
TRBV6-5,12,TRBJ1-1,.,TRBD1,TGTGCCAGCCATTCTATCGACAGGGTTGGGGTCTTT,CASHSIDRVGVF
TRBV9,16,TRBJ2-5,.,TRBD2,TGTGCCAGCAGCGTAGATGTGGGAGGGCCTCGGGAGACCCAGTACTTC,CASSVDVGGPRETQYF
TRBV9,16,TRBJ1-3,.,.,TGTGCCAGCAGCGTAGATCGTGGAGGGGCTGGAAACACCATATATTTT,CASSVDRGGAGNTIYF
TRBV5-1,16,TRBJ2-5,.,TRBD2,TGCGCCAGCAGCGGGACTAGCGGGAGGCCCGGGGGGACCCAGTACTTC,CASSGTSGRPGGTQYF
TRBV3-1/TRBV3-2,13,TRBJ2-1,.,.,TGTGCCAGCAGCCAAGATATAAGCGGTGTGCAGTTCTTC,CASSQDISGVQFF
TRBV12-5,16,TRBJ1-1,.,.,TGTGCTAGTGCCTCCGGACAGTGGAGCCGGGGCACTGAAGCTTTCTTT,CASASGQWSRGTEAFF
TRBV10-1,16,TRBJ2-2,.,.,TGCGCCAGCAGTCCCGCGCAGGGAAAGAACACCGGGGAGCTGTTTTTT,CASSPAQGKNTGELFF
TRBV19,16,TRBJ2-5,.,TRBD2,TGTGCCAGTAGTATCGGTAGCGGGAGGGTCCCAGAGACCCAGTACTTC,CASSIGSGRVPETQYF
TRBV15,14,TRBJ2-1,.,.,TGTGCCACCTTGGCGGGGAGCTCCTACAATGAGCAGTTCTTC,CATLAGSSYNEQFF
TRBV6-1,15,TRBJ2-5,.,TRBD1,TGTGCCAGCAGTGAAGGACAGGGGTGGGGGGAGACCCAGTACTTC,CASSEGQGWGETQYF
TRBV28,15,TRBJ2-1,.,.,TGTGCCAGCAGTCTAACTAGTTCCCTATACAATGAGCAGTTCTTC,CASSLTSSLYNEQFF
TRBV28,17,TRBJ1-1,.,.,TGTGCCAGCAGTTTACCACTATTGTCAAACGCGGACACTGAAGCTTTCTTT,CASSLPLLSNADTEAFF
TRBV27,19,TRBJ1-5,few,.,TGTGCCAGCAGAAAAGGGCCGGGACAAACCCTTGGGGGCAATCAGCCCCAGCATTTT,CASRKGPGQTLGGNQPQHF
TRBV9,16,TRBJ2-2,.,.,TGTGCCAGCAGCAGCCGACAGGCGATAAACACCGGGGAGCTGTTTTTT,CASSSRQAINTGELFF
TRBV14,17,TRBJ2-2,once,.,TGTGCCAGCAGCCAAGTCCCGCGGACAACGGTCCCCGGGGAGCTGTTTTTT,CASSQVPRTTVPGELFF
TRBV6-4,14,TRBJ1-2,.,.,TGTGCCAGCAGCGTCCTCGAGGGTTACTATGGCTACACCTTC,CASSVLEGYYGYTF
TRBV6-1,15,TRBJ2-1,.,TRBD1,TGTGCCAGCAGTGGGCCCGGGACAGGTCACAATGAGCAGTTCTTC,CASSGPGTGHNEQFF